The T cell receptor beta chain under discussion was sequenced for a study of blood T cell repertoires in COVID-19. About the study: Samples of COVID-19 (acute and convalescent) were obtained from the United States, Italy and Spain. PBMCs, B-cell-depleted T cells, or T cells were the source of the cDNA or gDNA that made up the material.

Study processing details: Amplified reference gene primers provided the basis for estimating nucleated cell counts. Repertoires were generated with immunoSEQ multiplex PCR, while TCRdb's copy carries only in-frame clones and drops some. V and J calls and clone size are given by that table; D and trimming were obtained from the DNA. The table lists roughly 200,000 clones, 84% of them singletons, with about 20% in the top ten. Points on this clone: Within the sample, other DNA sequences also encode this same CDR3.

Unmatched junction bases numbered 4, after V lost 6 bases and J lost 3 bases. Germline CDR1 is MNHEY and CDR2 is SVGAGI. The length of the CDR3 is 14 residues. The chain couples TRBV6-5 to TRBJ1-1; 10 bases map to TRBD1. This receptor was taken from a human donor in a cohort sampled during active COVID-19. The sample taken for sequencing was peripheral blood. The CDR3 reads CASSYGQGDTEAFF. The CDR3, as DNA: TGTGCCAGCAGCTACGGACAGGGGGACACTGAAGCTTTCTTT.